Described below is a single TCR beta chain sequence and its context. Trimming pared 4 bases from V and 5 bases from J, leaving 6 bases between. CDR1 and CDR2 (germline): SEHNR, FQNEAQ (reference sequence). CDR3 length equals 12 residues. This entry belongs to a study of CD8 T cells in Susac syndrome. CD8+ and CD4+ T cells taken from blood had their TCR beta sequenced. TEMRA cells were FACS-enriched, unlike CD8+ and CD4+ T cells, which were negatively isolated. An amount of RNA that ranged from about 0.45 to 1 ug was reverse transcribed with random hexamers. By means of immunoSEQ multiplex PCR, TCR beta CDR3 spanning 54 Vbeta and 13 Jbeta underwent amplification. TCRdb processed the immunoSEQ multiplex PCR reads anew with MiXCR; each CDR3 protein has one entry. Seen here are 200,000 or so distinct CDR3 sequences, 90% to 95% observed once, and the top ten hold 0.093%.

This clonotype was obtained from a human donor with multiple sclerosis. This sequence joins TRBV7-9 and TRBJ2-1, with D perhaps matching TRBD2 (6 bases). Material: CD4+ T cells from PBMCs. CDR3 region: CASSWGDNEQFF. The CDR3 bases are TGTGCCAGCAGCTGGGGGGACAATGAGCAGTTCTTC.